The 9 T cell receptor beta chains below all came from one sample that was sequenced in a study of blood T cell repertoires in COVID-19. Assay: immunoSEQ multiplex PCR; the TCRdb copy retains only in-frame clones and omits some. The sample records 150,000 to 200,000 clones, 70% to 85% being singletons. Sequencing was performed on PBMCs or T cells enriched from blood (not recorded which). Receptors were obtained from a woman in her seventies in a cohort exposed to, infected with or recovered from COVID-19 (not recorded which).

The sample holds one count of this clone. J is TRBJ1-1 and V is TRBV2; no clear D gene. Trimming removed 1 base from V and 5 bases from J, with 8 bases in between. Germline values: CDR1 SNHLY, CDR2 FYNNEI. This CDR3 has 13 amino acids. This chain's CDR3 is CASSEVPGTEAFF. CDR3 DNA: TGTGCCAGCAGTGAAGTTCCGGGTACTGAAGCTTTCTTT.

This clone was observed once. CDR3 in amino acids: CASSLSASGRTQYF. CDR3 DNA sequence: TGTGCCAGCAGCTTGTCGGCTAGCGGGCGTACGCAGTATTTT. V usage is TRBV5-6 and J usage is TRBJ2-3, with 8 positions matching TRBD2. Germline V gene data show CDR1 as SGHDT and CDR2 as YYEEEE. Trimming took 1 base from V and 8 from J; bases not matched to a gene: 6. The CDR3 runs 14 residues.

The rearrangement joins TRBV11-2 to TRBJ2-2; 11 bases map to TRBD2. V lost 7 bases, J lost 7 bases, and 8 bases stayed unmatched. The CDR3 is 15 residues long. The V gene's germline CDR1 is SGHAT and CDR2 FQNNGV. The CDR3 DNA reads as TGTGCCAGCACCAGTAGCGGGAGGGGGTTCGGGGAGCTGTTTTTT. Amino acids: CASTSSGRGFGELFF.

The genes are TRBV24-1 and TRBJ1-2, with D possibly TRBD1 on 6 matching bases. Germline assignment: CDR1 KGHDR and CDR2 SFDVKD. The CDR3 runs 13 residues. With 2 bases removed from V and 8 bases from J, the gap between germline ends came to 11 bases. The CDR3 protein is CATSDWGQGGYTF. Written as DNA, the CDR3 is TGTGCCACCAGTGATTGGGGGCAGGGCGGCTACACCTTC.

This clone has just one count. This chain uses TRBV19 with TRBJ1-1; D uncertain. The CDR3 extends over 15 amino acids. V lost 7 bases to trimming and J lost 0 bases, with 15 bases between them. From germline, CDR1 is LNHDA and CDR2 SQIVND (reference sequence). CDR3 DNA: TGTGCCAGTACCCCGGGAGGGCTTTTGAACACTGAAGCTTTCTTT. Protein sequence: CASTPGGLLNTEAFF.

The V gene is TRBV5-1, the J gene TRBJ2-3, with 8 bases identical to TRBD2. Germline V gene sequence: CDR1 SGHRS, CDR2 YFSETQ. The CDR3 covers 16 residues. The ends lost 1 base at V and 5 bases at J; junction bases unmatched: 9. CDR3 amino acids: CASSLWTSSFGDTQYF. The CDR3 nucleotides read TGCGCCAGCAGCTTGTGGACTAGCTCTTTCGGAGATACGCAGTATTTT.

The CDR3 coding sequence is TGTGCCAGCAGCTTAAGGCAGGGAGGGTTAGACACTGAAGCTTTCTTT. It specifies CASSLRQGGLDTEAFF. The chain recombines TRBV11-2 with TRBJ1-1; TRBD1 is a possible D gene (5 bases). Trimming took off 2 bases at V and 3 bases at J, with 16 bases between the two ends. The germline CDR1 and CDR2 sequences are SGHAT and FQNNGV. The CDR3 runs to 16 residues.

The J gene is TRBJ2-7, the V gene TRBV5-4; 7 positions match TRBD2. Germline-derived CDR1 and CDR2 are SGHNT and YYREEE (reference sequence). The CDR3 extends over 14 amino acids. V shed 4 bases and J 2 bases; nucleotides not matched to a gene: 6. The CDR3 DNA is TGTGCCAGCAGCCGCGGGGGTCGCCCCTACGAGCAGTACTTC. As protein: CASSRGGRPYEQYF.

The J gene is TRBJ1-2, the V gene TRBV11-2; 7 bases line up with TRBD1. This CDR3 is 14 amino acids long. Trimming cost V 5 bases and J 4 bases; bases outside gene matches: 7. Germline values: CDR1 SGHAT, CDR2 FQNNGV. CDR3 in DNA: TGTGCCAGCAGCCCCCGGGGACAGCCCTATGGCTACACCTTC. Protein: CASSPRGQPYGYTF.